This TCR beta chain derives from a study of control samples from healthy donors and cancer patients. Generated by immunoSEQ multiplex PCR, the TCRdb table keeps only in-frame clones and is missing some. The data show fewer than 300,000 clones, roughly four fifths seen once. Germline V gives CDR1 DFQATT, CDR2 SNEGSKA (reference sequence). The V gene lost 3 bases and the J gene lost 2 bases, with 3 bases spanning the gap. The CDR3 contains 11 residues. This clonotype originated in a woman aged 60-70 years with lung cancer. J is TRBJ2-3 and V is TRBV20-1, with unresolved D. The specimen was PBMCs. The CDR3 nucleotides read TGCAGTGCTAGTATCACAGATACGCAGTATTTT. Protein sequence: CSASITDTQYF.